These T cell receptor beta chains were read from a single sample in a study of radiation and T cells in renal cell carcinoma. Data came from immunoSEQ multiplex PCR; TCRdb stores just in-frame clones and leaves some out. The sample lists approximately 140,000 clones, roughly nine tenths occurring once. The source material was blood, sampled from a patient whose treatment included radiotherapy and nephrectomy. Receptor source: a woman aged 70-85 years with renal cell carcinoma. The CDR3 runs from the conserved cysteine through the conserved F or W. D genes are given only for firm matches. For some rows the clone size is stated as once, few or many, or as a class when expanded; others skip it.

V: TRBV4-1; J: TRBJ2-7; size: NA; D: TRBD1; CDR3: CASSPSGSWDRGAYEQYF; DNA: TGCGCCAGCAGCCCTTCCGGGAGTTGGGACAGGGGGGCCTACGAGCAGTACTTC
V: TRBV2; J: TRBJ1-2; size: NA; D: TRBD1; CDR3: CASSRDRGREYGYTF; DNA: TGTGCCAGCAGTCGGGACAGGGGGCGCGAGTATGGCTACACCTTC
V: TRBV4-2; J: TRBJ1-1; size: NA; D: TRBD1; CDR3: CASSHGQGAEAFF; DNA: TGTGCCAGCAGCCACGGACAGGGGGCTGAAGCTTTCTTT
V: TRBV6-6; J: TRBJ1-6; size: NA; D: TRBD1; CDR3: CAGTDRESSPLHF; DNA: TGTGCCGGTACTGACAGGGAGAGTTCACCCCTCCACTTT
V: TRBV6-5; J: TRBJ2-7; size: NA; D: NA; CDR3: CASSYSEAYEQYF; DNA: TGTGCCAGCAGTTACTCCGAAGCCTACGAGCAGTACTTC
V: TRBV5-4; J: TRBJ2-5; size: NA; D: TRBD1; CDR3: CASSLTGVRETQYF; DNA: TGTGCCAGCAGCCTCACAGGGGTTAGGGAGACCCAGTACTTC
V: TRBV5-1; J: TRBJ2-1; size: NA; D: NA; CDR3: CASSLGLRGVDNEQFF; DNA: TGCGCCAGCAGCTTGGGTCTGAGGGGGGTCGACAATGAGCAGTTCTTC
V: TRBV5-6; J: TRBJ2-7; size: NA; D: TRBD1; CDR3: CASSRARTGRERYEQYF; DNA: TGTGCCAGCAGCCGGGCCCGGACAGGAAGGGAGAGGTACGAGCAGTACTTC
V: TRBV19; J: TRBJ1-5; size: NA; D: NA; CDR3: CASSDSRGIQPQHF; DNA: TGTGCCAGTAGTGATAGTCGGGGTATTCAGCCCCAGCATTTT
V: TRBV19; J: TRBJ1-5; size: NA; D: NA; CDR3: CASKFSGGSNQPQHF; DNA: TGTGCCAGTAAGTTTTCGGGTGGTAGCAATCAGCCCCAGCATTTT
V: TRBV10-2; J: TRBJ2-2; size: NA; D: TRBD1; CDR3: CASSETGGGSGELFF; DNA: TGCGCCAGCAGTGAGACAGGGGGCGGTTCCGGGGAGCTGTTTTTT
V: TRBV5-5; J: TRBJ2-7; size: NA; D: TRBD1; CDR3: CASSTSTDRQYEQYF; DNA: TGTGCCAGCAGCACCTCCACGGACAGGCAATACGAGCAGTACTTC
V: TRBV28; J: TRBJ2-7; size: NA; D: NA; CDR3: CASSSDYEQYF; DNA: TGTGCCAGCAGTTCCGACTACGAGCAGTACTTC
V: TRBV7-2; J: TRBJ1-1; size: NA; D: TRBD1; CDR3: CASRPGQFGSYTEAFF; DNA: TGTGCCAGCAGACCGGGACAGTTTGGGTCTTACACTGAAGCTTTCTTT
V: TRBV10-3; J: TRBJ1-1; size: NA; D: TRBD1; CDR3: CAIRPTTGTGTEAFF; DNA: TGTGCCATCAGGCCAACCACGGGGACAGGCACTGAAGCTTTCTTT
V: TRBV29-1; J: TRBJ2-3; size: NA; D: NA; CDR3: CSVQSTRDTDTQYF; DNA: TGCAGCGTCCAGTCTACGAGGGACACAGATACGCAGTATTTT
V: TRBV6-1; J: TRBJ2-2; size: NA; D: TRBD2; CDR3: CASSERGGRLTGELFF; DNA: TGTGCCAGCAGTGAACGCGGGGGGCGGTTAACCGGGGAGCTGTTTTTT
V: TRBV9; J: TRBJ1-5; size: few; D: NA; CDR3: CASSVGEGRSQPQHF; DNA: TGTGCCAGCAGCGTAGGGGAGGGAAGGAGTCAGCCCCAGCATTTT
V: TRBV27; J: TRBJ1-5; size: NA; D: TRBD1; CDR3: CASRTGVQPQHF; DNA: TGTGCCAGCAGGACAGGGGTTCAGCCCCAGCATTTT
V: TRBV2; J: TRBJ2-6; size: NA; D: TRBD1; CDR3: CASSEAMTGGGSGANVLTF; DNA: TGTGCCAGCAGTGAAGCTATGACAGGGGGCGGTTCTGGGGCCAACGTCCTGACTTTC
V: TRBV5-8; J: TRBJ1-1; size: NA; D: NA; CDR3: CASSWGRNTEAFF; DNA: TGTGCCAGCAGTTGGGGACGGAACACTGAAGCTTTCTTT